This is a list of T cell receptor beta chains from one sample in a study of T cells after yellow fever vaccination. TCRdb reanalysed the 5' RACE reads using MiXCR and keeps one entry per CDR3 protein. This sample has some 500,000 distinct CDR3 sequences, with 13% found just once. The sequencing used PBMCs, collected on the day of the yellow fever booster vaccination. The receptors were gathered from a man aged 25 to 45 who received the YFV17D yellow fever vaccine. Each CDR3 is given with its conserved first and last residue. D genes are given only for firm matches. Clone size is shown for a subset of rows, as once, few, many or a class of expanded clone.

V gene: TRBV14; clone size: -; D gene: -; J gene: TRBJ2-7; CDR3 DNA: TGTGCCAGCAGCCCACCCCCCAGGAGCCCCTACGAGCAGTACTTC; CDR3 protein: CASSPPPRSPYEQYF
V gene: TRBV28; clone size: few; D gene: -; J gene: TRBJ1-2; CDR3 DNA: TGTGCCAGCTTACAGGGAAAGGGCTATGGCTACACCTTC; CDR3 protein: CASLQGKGYGYTF
V gene: TRBV24-1; clone size: -; D gene: TRBD2; J gene: TRBJ2-1; CDR3 DNA: TGTGCCACCAGTGAGGGGGGGGGGTTCAATGAGCAGTTCTTC; CDR3 protein: CATSEGGGFNEQFF
V gene: TRBV20-1; clone size: -; D gene: -; J gene: TRBJ1-5; CDR3 DNA: TGCAGTGCTAGGTTAGGGGGTACGAGCAATCAGCCCCAGCATTTT; CDR3 protein: CSARLGGTSNQPQHF
V gene: TRBV11-1; clone size: many; D gene: TRBD2; J gene: TRBJ2-1; CDR3 DNA: TGTGCCAGCAGCTTAGCGGGGGGGACTGGGCGCTCCTACAATGAGCAGTTCTTC; CDR3 protein: CASSLAGGTGRSYNEQFF
V gene: TRBV20-1; clone size: many; D gene: TRBD1; J gene: TRBJ1-1; CDR3 DNA: TGCAGTGCTAGAAATACCGGGACAGGAGAATCGACTGAAGCTTTCTTT; CDR3 protein: CSARNTGTGESTEAFF
V gene: TRBV2; clone size: -; D gene: -; J gene: TRBJ2-4; CDR3 DNA: TGTGCCAGCAGTGAGACAGGCGCGGTTCAGTACTTC; CDR3 protein: CASSETGAVQYF
V gene: TRBV7-8; clone size: -; D gene: TRBD2; J gene: TRBJ2-2; CDR3 DNA: TGTGCCAGCAGCTTAGAAGCGGGAAACACCGGGGAGCTGTTTTTT; CDR3 protein: CASSLEAGNTGELFF
V gene: TRBV19; clone size: -; D gene: TRBD2; J gene: TRBJ2-1; CDR3 DNA: TGTGCCAGTAGGATGGGTAGCGGGAGGGAGAATGAGCAGTTCTTC; CDR3 protein: CASRMGSGRENEQFF
V gene: TRBV20-1; clone size: -; D gene: TRBD1; J gene: TRBJ1-5; CDR3 DNA: TGCAGTGCTAGAGATCAGGCCAGGGGGGGGGTACAGCCCCAGCATTTT; CDR3 protein: CSARDQARGGVQPQHF
V gene: TRBV7-2; clone size: few; D gene: TRBD1; J gene: TRBJ1-2; CDR3 DNA: TGTGCCAGCAGCATTAGACAGGGGGCATGGGATGGCTACACCTTC; CDR3 protein: CASSIRQGAWDGYTF
V gene: TRBV4-2; clone size: -; D gene: -; J gene: TRBJ1-6; CDR3 DNA: TGTGCCAGCAGCCAAGATCCTCGGGGAGATAATTCACCCCTCCACTTT; CDR3 protein: CASSQDPRGDNSPLHF
V gene: TRBV4-3; clone size: -; D gene: -; J gene: TRBJ2-5; CDR3 DNA: TGCGCCAGCAGCCAAGATCTTTTAGGGGCGTTGACCCAGTACTTC; CDR3 protein: CASSQDLLGALTQYF
V gene: TRBV6-5; clone size: -; D gene: -; J gene: TRBJ2-7; CDR3 DNA: TGTGCCAGCAGTCATGGGAGAACCTACGAGCAGTACTTC; CDR3 protein: CASSHGRTYEQYF
V gene: TRBV6-5; clone size: -; D gene: TRBD2; J gene: TRBJ2-3; CDR3 DNA: TGTGCCAGCAGTTACTCAGCGGGAGGAACAGATACGCAGTATTTT; CDR3 protein: CASSYSAGGTDTQYF
V gene: TRBV7-9; clone size: -; D gene: TRBD1; J gene: TRBJ2-3; CDR3 DNA: TGTGCCAGCAGCCCAAGGGCCCAGGGGGAAGGCACAGATACGCAGTATTTT; CDR3 protein: CASSPRAQGEGTDTQYF
V gene: TRBV20-1; clone size: few; D gene: -; J gene: TRBJ2-3; CDR3 DNA: TGCAGTGCTATCCGCGTCGGGACCACAGATACGCAGTATTTT; CDR3 protein: CSAIRVGTTDTQYF
V gene: TRBV20-1; clone size: few; D gene: -; J gene: TRBJ2-1; CDR3 DNA: TGCAGTGCTAGAGATCTGGTACTAGGCAATGAGCAGTTCTTC; CDR3 protein: CSARDLVLGNEQFF
V gene: TRBV10-3; clone size: -; D gene: TRBD2; J gene: TRBJ2-1; CDR3 DNA: TGTGCCATCAGTGAGTCAGGACTAGCGGGAGGTCTCAATGAGCAGTTCTTC; CDR3 protein: CAISESGLAGGLNEQFF
V gene: TRBV28; clone size: -; D gene: -; J gene: TRBJ2-1; CDR3 DNA: TGTGCCAGCAGTTTCTCCCCCGGGACCGGATACAATGAGCAGTTCTTC; CDR3 protein: CASSFSPGTGYNEQFF
V gene: TRBV7-2; clone size: many; D gene: -; J gene: TRBJ2-3; CDR3 DNA: TGTGCCAGCAGCTTAGACCCCCGTACGCAGTATTTT; CDR3 protein: CASSLDPRTQYF
V gene: TRBV7-9; clone size: few; D gene: -; J gene: TRBJ2-7; CDR3 DNA: TGTGCCAGCAGCTTATACAACGGAGACGAGCAGTACTTC; CDR3 protein: CASSLYNGDEQYF
V gene: TRBV20-1; clone size: few; D gene: -; J gene: TRBJ2-1; CDR3 DNA: TGCAGTGCTAGCGGGAGACTCTATGAGCAGTTCTTC; CDR3 protein: CSASGRLYEQFF
V gene: TRBV7-2; clone size: -; D gene: -; J gene: TRBJ2-3; CDR3 DNA: TGTGCCAGCAGCTTGTTGGCGGACCCCACAGATACGCAGTATTTT; CDR3 protein: CASSLLADPTDTQYF
V gene: TRBV29-1; clone size: few; D gene: TRBD1; J gene: TRBJ2-5; CDR3 DNA: TGCAGCGTTCAAGACAGGGGTCAGACCCAGTACTTC; CDR3 protein: CSVQDRGQTQYF
V gene: TRBV6-2/TRBV6-3; clone size: few; D gene: -; J gene: TRBJ2-2; CDR3 DNA: TGTGCCAGCAGTCCCAGGGTAGCGGTGGATGGCGGGGAGCTGTTTTTT; CDR3 protein: CASSPRVAVDGGELFF
V gene: TRBV6-5; clone size: -; D gene: -; J gene: TRBJ2-3; CDR3 DNA: TGTGCCAGCAGTTACCCCGCGGCTAGCACAGATACGCAGTATTTT; CDR3 protein: CASSYPAASTDTQYF
V gene: TRBV20-1; clone size: few; D gene: TRBD2; J gene: TRBJ2-1; CDR3 DNA: TGCAGTGCTAGAGATCGACTAGCGGGGCCCAATGAGCAGTTCTTC; CDR3 protein: CSARDRLAGPNEQFF
V gene: TRBV20-1; clone size: few; D gene: TRBD2; J gene: TRBJ2-5; CDR3 DNA: TGCAGTGCTAGAGATACCAGCGGGAGGGGGGAGACCCAGTACTTC; CDR3 protein: CSARDTSGRGETQYF
V gene: TRBV7-9; clone size: few; D gene: -; J gene: TRBJ2-1; CDR3 DNA: TGTGCCAGCAGCTCAGGGGTAACCTACAATGAGCAGTTCTTC; CDR3 protein: CASSSGVTYNEQFF
V gene: TRBV10-1; clone size: few; D gene: -; J gene: TRBJ2-3; CDR3 DNA: TGCGCCAGCAGTGACAGCGGAGGACGAGATACGCAGTATTTT; CDR3 protein: CASSDSGGRDTQYF
V gene: TRBV7-2; clone size: few; D gene: -; J gene: TRBJ1-4; CDR3 DNA: TGTGCCAGCAGCTTAGGGCAGGGAGGTCAAGGAAAACTGTTTTTT; CDR3 protein: CASSLGQGGQGKLFF
V gene: TRBV30; clone size: -; D gene: -; J gene: TRBJ2-2; CDR3 DNA: TGTGCCTGGAGTACGGACCGTGTGACCGGGGAGCTGTTTTTT; CDR3 protein: CAWSTDRVTGELFF
V gene: TRBV2; clone size: few; D gene: TRBD1; J gene: TRBJ1-1; CDR3 DNA: TGTGCCAGCAATAGACAGGGGTGGAAAACTGAAGCTTTCTTT; CDR3 protein: CASNRQGWKTEAFF
V gene: TRBV10-3; clone size: few; D gene: -; J gene: TRBJ2-1; CDR3 DNA: TGTGCCATCCAGGACAGTTCACACAATGAGCAGTTCTTC; CDR3 protein: CAIQDSSHNEQFF
V gene: TRBV5-6; clone size: -; D gene: TRBD2; J gene: TRBJ2-3; CDR3 DNA: TGTGCCAGCAGCTTCGGACTAGGAGGGGGCACAGATACGCAGTATTTT; CDR3 protein: CASSFGLGGGTDTQYF
V gene: TRBV7-2; clone size: many; D gene: -; J gene: TRBJ2-7; CDR3 DNA: TGTGCCAGCAGCTTAGTCGGGGTCGAGCAGTACTTC; CDR3 protein: CASSLVGVEQYF
V gene: TRBV12-5; clone size: few; D gene: -; J gene: TRBJ2-6; CDR3 DNA: TGTGCTAGTGGTCCCACCCGGGGCTCTGGGGCCAACGTCCTGACTTTC; CDR3 protein: CASGPTRGSGANVLTF
V gene: TRBV27; clone size: many; D gene: -; J gene: TRBJ2-3; CDR3 DNA: TGTGCCAGCAGTTCCCCAGCTAGCACAGATACGCAGTATTTT; CDR3 protein: CASSSPASTDTQYF
V gene: TRBV2; clone size: -; D gene: TRBD1; J gene: TRBJ1-4; CDR3 DNA: TGTGCCAGCAGAGGGGACAGGGGAGTAGAAAAACTGTTTTTT; CDR3 protein: CASRGDRGVEKLFF
V gene: TRBV5-4; clone size: -; D gene: -; J gene: TRBJ2-4; CDR3 DNA: TGTGCCAGCAGCTCCACGGGGAAGGCAGACATTCAGTACTTC; CDR3 protein: CASSSTGKADIQYF
V gene: TRBV12-3/TRBV12-4; clone size: few; D gene: -; J gene: TRBJ1-4; CDR3 DNA: TGTGCCAGCAGTTGGGGGGCCGAGGGAAAACTGTTTTTT; CDR3 protein: CASSWGAEGKLFF
V gene: TRBV7-2; clone size: many; D gene: -; J gene: TRBJ1-2; CDR3 DNA: TGTGCCAGCAGCTTGGGATTAAACTATGGCTACACCTTC; CDR3 protein: CASSLGLNYGYTF
V gene: TRBV5-1; clone size: few; D gene: TRBD1; J gene: TRBJ1-2; CDR3 DNA: TGCGCCAGCAAGATCGACAGGGAGTATGGCTACACCTTC; CDR3 protein: CASKIDREYGYTF
V gene: TRBV12-3/TRBV12-4; clone size: -; D gene: TRBD2; J gene: TRBJ2-7; CDR3 DNA: TGTGCCAGCAGTTGGCGACTAGCGGGAGGCGAGCAGTACTTC; CDR3 protein: CASSWRLAGGEQYF
V gene: TRBV28; clone size: few; D gene: -; J gene: TRBJ2-1; CDR3 DNA: TGTGCCAGCAGCCTATTGCACAGGGTAACCTACAATGAGCAGTTCTTC; CDR3 protein: CASSLLHRVTYNEQFF